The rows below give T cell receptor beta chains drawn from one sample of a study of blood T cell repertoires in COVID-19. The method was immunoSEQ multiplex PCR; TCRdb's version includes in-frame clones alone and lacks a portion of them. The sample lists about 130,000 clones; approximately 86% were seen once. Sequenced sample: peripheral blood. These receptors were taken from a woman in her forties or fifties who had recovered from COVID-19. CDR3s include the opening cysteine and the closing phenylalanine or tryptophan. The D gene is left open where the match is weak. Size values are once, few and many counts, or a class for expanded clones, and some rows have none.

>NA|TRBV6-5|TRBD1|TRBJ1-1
CASRYRDRGLNTEAFF
TGTGCCAGCAGATACCGGGACAGGGGTCTGAACACTGAAGCTTTCTTT
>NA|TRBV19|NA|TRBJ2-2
CASSFGDYHTGELFF
TGTGCCAGTAGTTTTGGAGACTATCACACCGGGGAGCTGTTTTTT
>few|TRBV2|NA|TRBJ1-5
CASSGIDQPQHF
TGTGCCAGCAGTGGTATTGATCAGCCCCAGCATTTT
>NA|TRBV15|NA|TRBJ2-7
CATSRDRYEQYF
TGTGCCACCAGCAGAGATCGTTACGAGCAGTACTTC
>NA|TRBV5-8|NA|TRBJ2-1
CASSFGQQISLNEQFF
TGTGCCAGCAGCTTCGGACAGCAGATTTCGCTTAATGAGCAGTTCTTC
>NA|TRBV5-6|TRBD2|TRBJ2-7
CASSLLGGHKPYEQYF
TGTGCCAGCAGCTTGCTGGGAGGGCACAAACCCTACGAGCAGTACTTC
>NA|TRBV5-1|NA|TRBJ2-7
CASSLTGSSYEQYF
TGCGCCAGCAGCTTGACAGGGAGCTCCTACGAGCAGTACTTC
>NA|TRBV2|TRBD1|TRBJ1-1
CASRTTTGYTEAFF
TGTGCCAGCAGGACAACGACAGGGTACACTGAAGCTTTCTTT
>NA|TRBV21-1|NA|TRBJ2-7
CASSKGRRQGNPYEQYF
TGTGCCAGCAGCAAAGGTCGGAGACAGGGTAACCCCTACGAGCAGTACTTC
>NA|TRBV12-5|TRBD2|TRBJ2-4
CASGLDPGLVKNIQYF
TGTGCTAGTGGTTTGGACCCGGGACTAGTCAAAAACATTCAGTACTTC
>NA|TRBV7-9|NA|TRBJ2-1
CASSPGKGQDEQFF
TGTGCCAGCAGCCCCGGGAAGGGCCAGGATGAGCAGTTCTTC
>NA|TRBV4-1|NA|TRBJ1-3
CASSQESPSLSGNTIYF
TGCGCCAGCAGCCAAGAATCGCCCAGTCTCTCTGGAAACACCATATATTTT
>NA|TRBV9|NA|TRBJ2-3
CASSVATNTDTQYF
TGTGCCAGCAGCGTAGCTACCAACACAGATACGCAGTATTTT
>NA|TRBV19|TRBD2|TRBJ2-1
CASSNSGRGYNEQFF
TGTGCCAGTAGTAATAGCGGGAGGGGCTACAATGAGCAGTTCTTC
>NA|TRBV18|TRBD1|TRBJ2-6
CASSPPGQGLSGANVLTF
TGTGCCAGCTCACCCCCGGGACAGGGGCTCTCTGGGGCCAACGTCCTGACTTTC
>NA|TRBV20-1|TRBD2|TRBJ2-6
CSASGRGHVLTF
TGCAGTGCTAGTGGGAGGGGCCACGTCCTGACTTTC
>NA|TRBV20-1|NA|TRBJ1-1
CSARMAGGAFF
TGCAGTGCTAGAATGGCGGGGGGAGCTTTCTTT
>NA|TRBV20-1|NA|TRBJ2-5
CSASVLETQYF
TGCAGTGCTAGCGTCCTGGAGACCCAGTACTTC
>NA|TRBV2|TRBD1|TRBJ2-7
CASTVRQGLYEQYF
TGTGCCAGCACCGTTAGACAGGGCCTTTACGAGCAGTACTTC
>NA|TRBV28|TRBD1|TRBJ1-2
CASRDSQYGYTF
TGTGCCAGTAGGGACAGCCAGTATGGCTACACCTTC
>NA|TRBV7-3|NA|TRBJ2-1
CASSLRLGSYNEQFF
TGTGCCAGCAGCTTACGACTAGGCTCCTACAATGAGCAGTTCTTC
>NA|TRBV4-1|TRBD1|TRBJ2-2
CASSQGTAFTGELFF
TGCGCCAGCAGCCAGGGGACAGCGTTCACCGGGGAGCTGTTTTTT
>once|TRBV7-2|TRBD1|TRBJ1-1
CASSENRGSAEAFF
TGTGCCAGCAGCGAAAACAGGGGGAGCGCTGAAGCTTTCTTT
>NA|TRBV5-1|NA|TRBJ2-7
CASSLDTNSYEQYF
TGCGCCAGCAGCTTGGACACCAACTCCTACGAGCAGTACTTC
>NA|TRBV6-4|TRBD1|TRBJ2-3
CASSDGTGSSDTQYF
TGTGCCAGCAGTGATGGGACAGGATCGTCAGATACGCAGTATTTT
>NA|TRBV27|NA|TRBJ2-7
CASSPWGSGSYEQYF
TGTGCCAGCAGTCCCTGGGGAAGCGGTTCCTACGAGCAGTACTTC
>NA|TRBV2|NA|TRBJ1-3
CASSQNLLGGTGNTIYF
TGTGCCAGCAGTCAAAACCTACTAGGAGGGACGGGAAACACCATATATTTT
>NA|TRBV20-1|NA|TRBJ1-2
CSASSPGNYGYTF
TGCAGTGCTAGTTCCCCAGGGAACTATGGCTACACCTTC
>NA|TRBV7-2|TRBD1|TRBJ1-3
CASSYRDRRNTIYF
TGTGCCAGCAGCTACCGGGACAGGAGAAACACCATATATTTT
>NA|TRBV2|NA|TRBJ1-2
CASSFVGGGEGYTF
TGTGCCAGCAGTTTCGTAGGAGGGGGGGAAGGCTACACCTTC
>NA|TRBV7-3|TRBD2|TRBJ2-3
CASSLGLAGTSTDTQYF
TGTGCCAGCAGCTTAGGACTAGCGGGGACTAGCACAGATACGCAGTATTTT
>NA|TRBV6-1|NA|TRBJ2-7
CASSDYLTPESTYEQYF
TGTGCCAGCAGTGACTACCTTACTCCCGAAAGCACCTACGAGCAGTACTTC